One T cell receptor beta chain is described in this entry. CDR3 length: 18 residues. The germline V gene encodes CDR1 LGHNA and CDR2 YSLEER. Deletions cut 1 base from V and 3 bases from J, with 22 bases between. This sample is drawn from a study of T-cell reconstitution after alpha-beta-depleted transplantation in children. Unique molecular identifiers were incorporated into the prepared TCRbeta library. TCRdb independently ran MiXCR on the PCR reads; one entry per CDR3 protein. The sample holds 260,000 or so distinct CDR3 sequences, around 11% seen once. This chain links TRBV4-3 with TRBJ2-7; D is perhaps TRBD1 (5 bases). The sequence was obtained from a human donor who donated a stem cell graft to a child with acute lymphoblastic leukemia. The sequencing here drew on PBMCs from the stem cell graft donor, taken from the stem cell graft. The CDR3 sequence is CASSQVLVTGVRVYEQYF. The CDR3 DNA follows: TGCGCCAGCAGCCAAGTTCTGGTTACGGGCGTCAGGGTCTACGAGCAGTACTTC.